This entry lists 9 T cell receptor beta chains sequenced from one sample in a study of blood T cells in healthy people across ages. Sample-barcoded 5' priming and a J-beta primer mix drove a second PCR of 7 to 11 cycles. TCRdb passed the 5' RACE reads through MiXCR, listing each CDR3 protein once. The sample yields hundreds of thousands of distinct CDR3 sequences, about 30% seen once. The sample comprised blood. All receptors derive from a woman older than 75 in good health.

V usage is TRBV7-6 and J usage is TRBJ1-3; 8 bases agree with TRBD1. This CDR3 spans 14 amino acids. Per the germline V gene, CDR1 is SGHVS and CDR2 is FNYEAQ. The V segment lost 5 bases and the J segment 3 bases; nucleotides outside the gene matches: 3. This CDR3 is CASSRTGLGNTIYF. CDR3 in DNA: TGTGCCAGCAGCCGGACAGGGCTTGGAAACACCATATATTTT.

The chain recombines TRBV27 with TRBJ1-1; possible D gene TRBD1, 5 bases. Between the trimmed V and J ends, which lost 1 base and 3 bases, there was a span of 21 bases. Germline lookup yields CDR1 MNHEY and CDR2 SMNVEV (reference sequence). The CDR3 loop spans 18 amino acids. The CDR3 region has the DNA TGTGCCAGCAGTTTATTCTGGCGGGGCGCCAATCGGGACACTGAAGCTTTCTTT. Its protein is CASSLFWRGANRDTEAFF.

This clonotype was counted only a few times. Possible read error: a much larger clone is one base away. This sequence joins TRBV7-3 and TRBJ2-3; TRBD2 matches at 13 bases. Germline V gene lookup returns CDR1 SGHTA and CDR2 FQGTGA. Losses at the gene ends were 4 bases for V and 5 bases for J; bases not matched to a gene: 6. This CDR3 region has 16 residues. The CDR3 is CASSSWTSGGGDTQYF. In nucleotides, the CDR3 is TGTGCCAGCAGCTCTTGGACTAGCGGGGGCGGAGATACGCAGTATTTT.

This clonotype appeared many times. V and J are TRBV6-6 and TRBJ2-7; TRBD2 agrees at 7 bases. The CDR3 covers 12 residues. Germline values: CDR1 MNHNY, CDR2 SVGAGI (reference sequence). The V segment lost 6 bases and the J segment 11 bases; nucleotides outside the gene matches: 10. CDR3 sequence reads: CASRLGEGGKYF. The CDR3 DNA reads TGTGCCAGCAGGCTCGGGGAGGGAGGTAAGTACTTC.

To note about this clonotype: It may be a read error: a sequence one base away is much more abundant. The chain joins TRBV7-2 to TRBJ1-2; 11 bases are shared with TRBD1. The germline V gene has CDR1 SGHTA and CDR2 FQGNSA. The CDR3 contains 14 residues. Trimming removed 8 bases from V and 8 bases from J; junction bases left unmatched: 10. The CDR3 nucleotides are TGTGCCAGCGGCCCTGGACAGGGGGCGGGGGGCTACACCTTC. It specifies CASGPGQGAGGYTF.

In this sample, this clonotype turned up many times. The chain uses TRBV7-3 and TRBJ1-6; D is unresolved. CDR3 size: 18 residues. Trimming shortened V by 4 bases and J by 0 bases, and 16 bases separated the two germline ends. Germline-derived CDR1 and CDR2 are SGHTA and FQGTGA. CDR3 sequence: CASSSRMGYPSYNSPLHF. CDR3 sequence (DNA): TGTGCCAGCAGCTCCCGTATGGGGTACCCCTCCTATAATTCACCCCTCCACTTT.

This clonotype was detected many times. The rearrangement uses TRBV12-3 or TRBV12-4 and TRBJ2-2; 7 nucleotides agree with TRBD1. The length of the CDR3 is 16 residues. V trimming: 5 bases; J trimming: 4 bases; junction bases outside the gene matches: 10. The CDR3 loop reads CASSHYQTGTTGELFF. The CDR3 coding sequence is TGTGCCAGCAGTCATTACCAGACAGGGACCACCGGGGAGCTGTTTTTT.

This clonotype was counted at least ten times. The CDR3 region has the DNA TGTGCCAGCAGCGTCGACAGTCTCCGGATCTACGAGCAGTACTTC. As protein: CASSVDSLRIYEQYF. The genes are TRBV6-1 and TRBJ2-7; possible D gene TRBD1, 5 bases. Germline CDR1 is MNHNS and CDR2 is SASEGT. Trimming took off 6 bases at V and 3 bases at J, with 18 bases between the two ends. The CDR3 loop spans 15 amino acids.

This clonotype was counted ten times or more. This sequence joins TRBV12-3 or TRBV12-4 and TRBJ2-3, with TRBD2 matching 9 bases. Germline trimming cut 1 base from V and 2 bases from J; bases unmatched to any gene: 7. The CDR3 totals 17 residues. CDR3 protein: CASSLVTSGRSTDTQYF. CDR3 nucleotides: TGTGCCAGCAGTTTAGTCACTAGCGGGCGATCCACAGATACGCAGTATTTT.